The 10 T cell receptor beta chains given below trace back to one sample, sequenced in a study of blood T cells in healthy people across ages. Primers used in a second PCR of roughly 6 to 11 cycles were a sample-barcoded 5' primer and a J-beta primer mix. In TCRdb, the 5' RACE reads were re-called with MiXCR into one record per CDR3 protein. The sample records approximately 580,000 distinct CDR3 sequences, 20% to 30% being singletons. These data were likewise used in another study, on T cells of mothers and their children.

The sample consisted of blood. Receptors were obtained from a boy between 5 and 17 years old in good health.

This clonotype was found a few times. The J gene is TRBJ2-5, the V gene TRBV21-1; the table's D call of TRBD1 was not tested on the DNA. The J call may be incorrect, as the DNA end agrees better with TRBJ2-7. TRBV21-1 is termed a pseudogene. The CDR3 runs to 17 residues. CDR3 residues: CASSPFGGTGASYEQYF. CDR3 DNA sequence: TGTGCCAGCAGCCCTTTCGGGGGGACAGGGGCCTCCTACGAGCAGTACTTC.

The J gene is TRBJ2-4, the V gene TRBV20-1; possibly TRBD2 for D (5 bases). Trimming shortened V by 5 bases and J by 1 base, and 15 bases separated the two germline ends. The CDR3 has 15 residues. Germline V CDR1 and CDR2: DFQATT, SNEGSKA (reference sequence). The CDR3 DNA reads TGCAGTGCTTGGCGCCGGGGAGTTGCCAAAAACATTCAGTACTTC. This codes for CSAWRRGVAKNIQYF.

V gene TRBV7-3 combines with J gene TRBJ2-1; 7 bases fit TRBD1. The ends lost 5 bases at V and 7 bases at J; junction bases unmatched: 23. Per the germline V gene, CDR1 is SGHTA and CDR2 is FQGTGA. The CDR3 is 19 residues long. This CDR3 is CASSPTGTAAPNPLNEQFF. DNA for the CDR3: TGTGCCAGCAGCCCGACCGGGACAGCGGCTCCCAATCCCCTAAATGAGCAGTTCTTC.

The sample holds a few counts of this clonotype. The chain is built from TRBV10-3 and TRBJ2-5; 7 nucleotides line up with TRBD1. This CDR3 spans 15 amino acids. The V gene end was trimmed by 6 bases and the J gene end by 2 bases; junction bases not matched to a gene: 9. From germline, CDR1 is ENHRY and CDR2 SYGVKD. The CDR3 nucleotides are TGTGCCATCAGCGGTACTCAGACAGGGCAAGAGACCCAGTACTTC. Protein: CAISGTQTGQETQYF.

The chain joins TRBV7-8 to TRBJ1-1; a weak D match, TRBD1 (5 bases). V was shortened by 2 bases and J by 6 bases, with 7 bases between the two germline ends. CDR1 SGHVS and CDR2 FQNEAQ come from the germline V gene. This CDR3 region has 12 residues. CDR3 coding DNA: TGTGCCAGCAGCTTACTACAGGCTGAAGCTTTCTTT. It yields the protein CASSLLQAEAFF.

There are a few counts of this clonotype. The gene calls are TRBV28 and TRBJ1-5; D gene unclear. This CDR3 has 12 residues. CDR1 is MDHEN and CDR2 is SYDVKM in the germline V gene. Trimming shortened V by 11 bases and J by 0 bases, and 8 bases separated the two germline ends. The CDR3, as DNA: TGTGCCGGGCAGGATAGCAATCAGCCCCAGCATTTT. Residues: CAGQDSNQPQHF.

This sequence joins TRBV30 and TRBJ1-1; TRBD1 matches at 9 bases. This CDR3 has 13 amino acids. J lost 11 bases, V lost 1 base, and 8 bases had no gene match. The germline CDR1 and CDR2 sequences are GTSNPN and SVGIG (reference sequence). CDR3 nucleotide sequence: TGTGCCTGGAGTGGAAACACAGGGGGCATCGCTTTCTTT. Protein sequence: CAWSGNTGGIAFF.

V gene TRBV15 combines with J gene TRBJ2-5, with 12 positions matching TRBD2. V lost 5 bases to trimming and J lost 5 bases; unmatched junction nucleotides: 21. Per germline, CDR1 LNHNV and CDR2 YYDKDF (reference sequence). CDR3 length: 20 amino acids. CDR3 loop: CATSSKRNLTSGRLGETQYF. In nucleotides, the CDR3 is TGTGCCACCAGCTCAAAAAGGAACCTGACTAGCGGGAGACTCGGGGAGACCCAGTACTTC.

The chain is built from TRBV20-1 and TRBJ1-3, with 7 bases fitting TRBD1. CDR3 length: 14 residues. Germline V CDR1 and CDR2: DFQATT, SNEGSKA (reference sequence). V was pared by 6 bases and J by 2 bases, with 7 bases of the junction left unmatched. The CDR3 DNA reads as TGCAGTGCAATGAAAGGACAGGCTGGAAACACCATATATTTT. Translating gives CSAMKGQAGNTIYF.

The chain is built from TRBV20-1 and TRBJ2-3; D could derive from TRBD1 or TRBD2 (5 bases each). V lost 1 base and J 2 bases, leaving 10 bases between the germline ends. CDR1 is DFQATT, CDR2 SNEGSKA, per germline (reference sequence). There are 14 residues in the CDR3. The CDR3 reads CSARGDLITDTQYF. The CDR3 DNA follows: TGCAGTGCTAGAGGGGACCTAATCACAGATACGCAGTATTTT.